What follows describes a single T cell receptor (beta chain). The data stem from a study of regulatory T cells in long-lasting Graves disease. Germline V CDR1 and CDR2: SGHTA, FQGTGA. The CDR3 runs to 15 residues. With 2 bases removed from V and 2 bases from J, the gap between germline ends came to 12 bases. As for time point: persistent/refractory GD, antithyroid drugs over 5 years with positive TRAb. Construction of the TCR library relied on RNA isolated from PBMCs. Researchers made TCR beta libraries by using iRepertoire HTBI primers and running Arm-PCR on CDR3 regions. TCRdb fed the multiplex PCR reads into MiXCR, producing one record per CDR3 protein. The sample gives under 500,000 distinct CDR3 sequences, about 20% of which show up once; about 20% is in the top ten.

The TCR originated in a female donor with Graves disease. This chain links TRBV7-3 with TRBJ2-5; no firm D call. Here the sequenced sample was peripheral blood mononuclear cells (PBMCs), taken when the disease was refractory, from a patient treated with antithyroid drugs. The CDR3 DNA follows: TGTGCCAGCAGCTTATCCGCGACACCTCAAGAGACCCAGTACTTC. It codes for CASSLSATPQETQYF.